Included here is one T cell receptor beta chain sequence, with context. These data come from a study of blood T cell repertoires in COVID-19. Study summary: Some COVID-19 samples were acute and others convalescent; all came from the United States, Italy and Spain. The analysed material was cDNA or gDNA that came from T cells, B-cell-depleted T cells, or PBMCs.

The repertoire was sequenced with immunoSEQ multiplex PCR; TCRdb's copy has only in-frame clones and lacks some. The top ten clones hold 13% to 15% of a sample with about 36,000 clones, about 85% of them seen once. The CDR3 is 16 amino acids. Per germline, CDR1 LNHDA and CDR2 SQIVND (reference sequence). The V segment lost 6 bases and the J segment 3 bases; nucleotides outside the gene matches: 9. The chain joins TRBV19 to TRBJ1-5; 9 nucleotides match TRBD1. The clonotype comes from a human donor in a cohort sampled during active COVID-19. The sequencing input was peripheral blood. The CDR3 reads CASSQDRGVNNQPQHF. Written as DNA, the CDR3 is TGTGCCAGTAGCCAAGACAGGGGGGTAAACAATCAGCCCCAGCATTTT.